There are a few counts of the clone carrying this T cell receptor (beta chain). TCRdb keeps only in-frame clones here, not all; method: immunoSEQ multiplex PCR. The sample contains 50,000 or so clones, 45% to 60% of which appear only once. The data stem from a study of cytotoxic CD8 clonotypes in ibrutinib-treated CLL. Study background: Response sampling came at median 12 months of treatment, ranging roughly 6 to 36 months.

Germline lookup yields CDR1 SNHLY and CDR2 FYNNEI. The CDR3 is 13 amino acids. Trimming shortened V by 4 bases and J by 7 bases, and 14 bases separated the two germline ends. Sequenced here: PBMCs, sampled after 24 months of ibrutinib treatment. The clonotype originates from a human donor with chronic lymphocytic leukemia. The gene calls are TRBV2 and TRBJ2-7; D is undetermined. The CDR3 sequence: CASSGPEMGEQYF. As DNA, the CDR3 is TGTGCCAGCAGTGGGCCGGAAATGGGTGAGCAGTACTTC.